A single T cell receptor beta chain is shown here with its context. This record comes from a study of blood T cell repertoires in COVID-19. Turning to the study itself: Sources were T cells, B-cell-depleted T cells, or PBMCs; the material itself was cDNA or gDNA.

This table comes from immunoSEQ multiplex PCR, and its TCRdb copy is limited to in-frame clones, with some not included. The table lists some 82,000 clones, under 90% of them singletons. The CDR3 is 15 residues long. V shed 5 bases and J 3 bases; nucleotides not matched to a gene: 2. Per the germline V gene, CDR1 is SGHVS and CDR2 is FNYEAQ. The TCR originated in an elderly man with acute or convalescent COVID-19. Sequencing was done on a sample of peripheral blood. The chain recombines TRBV7-6 with TRBJ1-6, with 9 nucleotides matching TRBD1. The DNA of the CDR3 is TGTGCCAGCAGCCGGGACAGGGACTATAATTCACCCCTCCACTTT. Translated: CASSRDRDYNSPLHF.